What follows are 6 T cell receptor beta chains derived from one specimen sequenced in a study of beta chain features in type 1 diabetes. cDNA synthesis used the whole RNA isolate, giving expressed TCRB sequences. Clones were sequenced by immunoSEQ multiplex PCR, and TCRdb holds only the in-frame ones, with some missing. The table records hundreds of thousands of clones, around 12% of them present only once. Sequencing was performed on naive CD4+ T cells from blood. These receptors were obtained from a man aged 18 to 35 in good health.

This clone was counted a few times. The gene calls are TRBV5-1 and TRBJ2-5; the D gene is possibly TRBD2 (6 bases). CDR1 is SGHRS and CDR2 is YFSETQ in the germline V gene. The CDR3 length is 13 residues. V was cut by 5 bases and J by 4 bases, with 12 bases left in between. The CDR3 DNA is TGCGCCAGCAGAGCCTCCGGGAGAGAGACCCAGTACTTC. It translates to CASRASGRETQYF.

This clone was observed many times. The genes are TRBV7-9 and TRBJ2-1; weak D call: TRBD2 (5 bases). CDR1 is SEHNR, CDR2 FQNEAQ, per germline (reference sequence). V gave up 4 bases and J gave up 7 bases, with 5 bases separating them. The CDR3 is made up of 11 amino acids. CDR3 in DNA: TGTGCCAGCAGCTCGGGGAATGAGCAGTTCTTC. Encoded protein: CASSSGNEQFF.

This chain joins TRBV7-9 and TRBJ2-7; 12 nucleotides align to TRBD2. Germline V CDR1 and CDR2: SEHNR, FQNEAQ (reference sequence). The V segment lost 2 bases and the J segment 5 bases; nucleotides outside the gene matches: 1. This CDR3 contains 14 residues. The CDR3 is CASSLTSGRNEQYF. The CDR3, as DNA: TGTGCCAGCAGCTTAACTAGCGGGAGGAACGAGCAGTACTTC. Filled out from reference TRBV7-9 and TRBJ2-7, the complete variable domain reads DTGVSQNPRHKITKRGQNVTFRCDPISEHNRLYWYRQTLGQGPEFLTYFQNEAQLEKSRLLSDRFSAERPKGSFSTLEIQRTEQGDSAMYLCASSLTSGRNEQYFGPGTRLTVT.

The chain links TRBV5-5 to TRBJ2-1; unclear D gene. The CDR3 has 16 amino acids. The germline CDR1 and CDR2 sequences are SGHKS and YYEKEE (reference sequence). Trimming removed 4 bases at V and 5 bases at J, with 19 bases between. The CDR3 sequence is CASSPAGSEADNEQFF. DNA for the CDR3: TGTGCCAGCAGCCCGGCCGGGTCCGAGGCGGACAATGAGCAGTTCTTC.

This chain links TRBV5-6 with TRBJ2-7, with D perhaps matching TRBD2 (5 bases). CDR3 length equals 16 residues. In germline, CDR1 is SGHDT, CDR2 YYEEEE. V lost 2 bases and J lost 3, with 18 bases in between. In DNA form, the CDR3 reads TGTGCCAGCAGCTTATCTAATCTGGCGGGCAGCTACGAGCAGTACTTC. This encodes CASSLSNLAGSYEQYF.

Here the CDR3 reads CAWSVRAGGTQYF. As DNA, the CDR3 is TGTGCCTGGAGTGTACGGGCCGGGGGTACGCAGTATTTT. This chain connects TRBV30 to TRBJ2-3; tentatively, D is TRBD2 (6 bases). V gave up 0 bases and J gave up 8 bases, with 12 bases separating them. The CDR3 totals 13 residues. Germline V gene data show CDR1 as GTSNPN and CDR2 as SVGIG (reference sequence).